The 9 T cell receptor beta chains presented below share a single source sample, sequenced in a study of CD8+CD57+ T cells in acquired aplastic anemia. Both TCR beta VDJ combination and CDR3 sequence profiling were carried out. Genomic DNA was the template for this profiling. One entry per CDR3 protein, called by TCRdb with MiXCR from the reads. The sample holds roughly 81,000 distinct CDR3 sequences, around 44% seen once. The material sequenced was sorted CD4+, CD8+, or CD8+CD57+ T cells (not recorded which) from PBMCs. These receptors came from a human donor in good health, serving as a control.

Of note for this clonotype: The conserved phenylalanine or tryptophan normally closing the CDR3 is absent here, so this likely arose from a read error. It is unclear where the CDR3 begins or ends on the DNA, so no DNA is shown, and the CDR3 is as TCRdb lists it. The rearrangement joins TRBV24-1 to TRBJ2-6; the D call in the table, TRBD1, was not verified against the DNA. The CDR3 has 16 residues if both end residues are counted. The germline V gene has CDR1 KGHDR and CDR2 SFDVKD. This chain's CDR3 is CATSVRGPSGANVLKI.

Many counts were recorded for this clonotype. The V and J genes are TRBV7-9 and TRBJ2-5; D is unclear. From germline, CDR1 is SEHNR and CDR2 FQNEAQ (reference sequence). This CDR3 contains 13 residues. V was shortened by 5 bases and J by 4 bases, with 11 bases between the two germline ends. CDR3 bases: TGTGCCAGCAGCCCCCCGAGACTAGAGACCCAGTACTTC. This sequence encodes CASSPPRLETQYF.

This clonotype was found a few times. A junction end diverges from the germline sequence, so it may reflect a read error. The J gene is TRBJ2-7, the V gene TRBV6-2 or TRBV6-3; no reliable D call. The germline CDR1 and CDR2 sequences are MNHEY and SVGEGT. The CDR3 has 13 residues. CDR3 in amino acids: CAGSYGPSYEQYF. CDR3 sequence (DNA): TGTGCCGGCAGTTACGGGCCATCCTACGAGCAGTACTTC.

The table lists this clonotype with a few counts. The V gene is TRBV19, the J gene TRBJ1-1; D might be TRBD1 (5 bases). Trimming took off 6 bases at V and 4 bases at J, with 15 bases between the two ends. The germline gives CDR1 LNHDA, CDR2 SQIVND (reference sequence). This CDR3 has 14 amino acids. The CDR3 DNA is TGTGCCAGTAGCCGGGACTCCGGGGGCACTGAAGCTTTCTTT. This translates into CASSRDSGGTEAFF.

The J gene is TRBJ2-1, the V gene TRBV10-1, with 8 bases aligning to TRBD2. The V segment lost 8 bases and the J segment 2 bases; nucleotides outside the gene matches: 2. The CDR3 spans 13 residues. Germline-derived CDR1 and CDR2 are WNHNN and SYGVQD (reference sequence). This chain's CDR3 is CASEAGAYNEQFF. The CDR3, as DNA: TGCGCCAGCGAAGCGGGGGCCTACAATGAGCAGTTCTTC.

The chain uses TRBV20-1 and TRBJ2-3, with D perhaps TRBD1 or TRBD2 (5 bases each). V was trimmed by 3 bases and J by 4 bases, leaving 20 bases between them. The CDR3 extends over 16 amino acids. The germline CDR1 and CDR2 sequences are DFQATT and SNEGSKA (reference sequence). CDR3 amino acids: CSARGSREKVPDTQYF. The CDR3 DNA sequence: TGCAGTGCTAGGGGCTCCAGGGAGAAGGTTCCAGATACGCAGTATTTT.

The CDR3 spells CAWSATGGLGYTF. CDR3 nucleotides: TGTGCCTGGAGTGCCACAGGGGGGCTTGGCTACACCTTC. This chain uses TRBV30 with TRBJ1-2; 8 nucleotides align to TRBD1. The CDR3 is 13 residues long. Per germline, CDR1 GTSNPN and CDR2 SVGIG (reference sequence). V gave up 1 base and J gave up 7 bases; unmatched junction bases: 5.

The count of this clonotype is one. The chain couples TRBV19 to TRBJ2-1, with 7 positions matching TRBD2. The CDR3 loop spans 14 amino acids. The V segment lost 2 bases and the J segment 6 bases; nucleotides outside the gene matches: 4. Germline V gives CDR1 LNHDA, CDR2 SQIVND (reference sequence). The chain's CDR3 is CASSIQRGSNEQFF. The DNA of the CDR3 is TGTGCCAGTAGTATACAGCGGGGATCCAATGAGCAGTTCTTC.

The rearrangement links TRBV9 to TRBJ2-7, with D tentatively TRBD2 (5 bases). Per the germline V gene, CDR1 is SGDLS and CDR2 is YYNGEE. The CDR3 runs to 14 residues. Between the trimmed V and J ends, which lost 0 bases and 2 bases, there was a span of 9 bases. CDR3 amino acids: CASSVGGLTYEQYF. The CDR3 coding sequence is TGTGCCAGCAGCGTAGGAGGGTTGACCTACGAGCAGTACTTC.